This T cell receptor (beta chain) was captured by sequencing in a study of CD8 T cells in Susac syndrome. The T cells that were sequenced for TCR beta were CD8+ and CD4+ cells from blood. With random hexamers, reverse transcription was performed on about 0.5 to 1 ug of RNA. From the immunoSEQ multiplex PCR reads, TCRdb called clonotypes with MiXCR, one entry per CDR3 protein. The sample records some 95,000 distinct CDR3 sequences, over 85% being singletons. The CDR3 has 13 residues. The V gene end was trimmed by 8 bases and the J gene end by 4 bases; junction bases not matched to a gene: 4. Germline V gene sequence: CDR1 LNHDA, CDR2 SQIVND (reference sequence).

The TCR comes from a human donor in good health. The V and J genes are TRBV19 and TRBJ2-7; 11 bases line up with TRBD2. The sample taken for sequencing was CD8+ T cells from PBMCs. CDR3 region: CASVAGGIYEQYF. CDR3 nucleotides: TGTGCCAGTGTAGCGGGGGGGATATACGAGCAGTACTTC.